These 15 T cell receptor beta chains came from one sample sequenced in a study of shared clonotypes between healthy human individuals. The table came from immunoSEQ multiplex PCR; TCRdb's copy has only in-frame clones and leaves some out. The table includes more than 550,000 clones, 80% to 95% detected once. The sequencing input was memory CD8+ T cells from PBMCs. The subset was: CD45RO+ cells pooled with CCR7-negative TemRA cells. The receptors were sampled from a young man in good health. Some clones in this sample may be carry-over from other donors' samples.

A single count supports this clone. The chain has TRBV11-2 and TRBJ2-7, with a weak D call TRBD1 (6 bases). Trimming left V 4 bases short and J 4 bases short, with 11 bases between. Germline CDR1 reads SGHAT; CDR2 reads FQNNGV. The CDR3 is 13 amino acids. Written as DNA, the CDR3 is TGTGCCAGCAGCTCCGGGACAACATACGAGCAGTACTTC. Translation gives CASSSGTTYEQYF. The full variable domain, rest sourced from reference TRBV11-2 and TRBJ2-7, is EAGVAQSPRYKIIEKRQSVAFWCNPISGHATLYWYQQILGQGPKLLIQFQNNGVVDDSQLPKDRFSAERLKGVDSTLKIQPAKLEDSAVYLCASSSGTTYEQYFGPGTRLTVT.

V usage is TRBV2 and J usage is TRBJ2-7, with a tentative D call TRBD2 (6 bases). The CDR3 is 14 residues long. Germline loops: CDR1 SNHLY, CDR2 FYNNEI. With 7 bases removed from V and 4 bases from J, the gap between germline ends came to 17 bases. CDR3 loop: CASNNWRDEYEQYF. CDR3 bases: TGTGCCAGCAACAACTGGCGGGACGAATACGAGCAGTACTTC.

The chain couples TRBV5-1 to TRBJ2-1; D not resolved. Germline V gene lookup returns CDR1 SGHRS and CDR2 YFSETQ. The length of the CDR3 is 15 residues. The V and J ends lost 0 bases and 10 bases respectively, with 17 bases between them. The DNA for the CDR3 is TGCGCCAGCAGCTTGGAGAGGCAGCCCCTCAGCGAGCAGTTCTTC. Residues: CASSLERQPLSEQFF.

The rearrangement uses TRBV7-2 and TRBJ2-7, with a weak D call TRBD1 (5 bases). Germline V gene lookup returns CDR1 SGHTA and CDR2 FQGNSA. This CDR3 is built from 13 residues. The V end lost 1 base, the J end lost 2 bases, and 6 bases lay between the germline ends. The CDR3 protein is CASSLVQAYEQYF. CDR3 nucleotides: TGTGCCAGCAGCTTAGTACAGGCCTACGAGCAGTACTTC.

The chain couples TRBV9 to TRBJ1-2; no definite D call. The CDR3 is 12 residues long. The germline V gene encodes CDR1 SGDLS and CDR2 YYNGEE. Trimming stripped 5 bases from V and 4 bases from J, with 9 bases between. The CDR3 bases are TGTGCCAGCAGTCAGCTCATCTATGGCTACACCTTC. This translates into CASSQLIYGYTF. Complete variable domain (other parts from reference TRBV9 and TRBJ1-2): DSGVTQTPKHLITATGQRVTLRCSPRSGDLSVYWYQQSLDQGLQFLIQYYNGEERAKGNILERFSAQQFPDLHSELNLSSLELGDSALYFCASSQLIYGYTFGSGTRLTVV.

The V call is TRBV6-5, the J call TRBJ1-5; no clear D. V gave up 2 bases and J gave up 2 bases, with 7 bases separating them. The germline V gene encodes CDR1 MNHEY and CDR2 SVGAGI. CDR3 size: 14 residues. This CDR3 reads CASSYREGNQPQHF. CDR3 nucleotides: TGTGCCAGCAGTTACAGGGAGGGCAATCAGCCCCAGCATTTT.

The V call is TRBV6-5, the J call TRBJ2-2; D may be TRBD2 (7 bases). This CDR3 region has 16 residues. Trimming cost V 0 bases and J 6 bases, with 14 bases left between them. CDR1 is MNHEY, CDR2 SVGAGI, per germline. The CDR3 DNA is TGTGCCAGCAGTTACTCCCCAGGGGAGGGTCCCGGGGAGCTGTTTTTT. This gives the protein CASSYSPGEGPGELFF.

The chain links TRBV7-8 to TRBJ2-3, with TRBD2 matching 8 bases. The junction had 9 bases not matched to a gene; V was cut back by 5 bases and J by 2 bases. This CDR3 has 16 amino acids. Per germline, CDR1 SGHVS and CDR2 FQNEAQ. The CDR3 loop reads CASSLPGGLDTDTQYF. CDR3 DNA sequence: TGTGCCAGCAGCCTACCCGGGGGACTAGACACAGATACGCAGTATTTT.

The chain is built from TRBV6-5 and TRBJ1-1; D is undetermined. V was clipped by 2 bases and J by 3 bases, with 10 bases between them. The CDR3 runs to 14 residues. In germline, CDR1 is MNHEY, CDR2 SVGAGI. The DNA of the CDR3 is TGTGCCAGCAGTTACGCACTATCAGACACTGAAGCTTTCTTT. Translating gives CASSYALSDTEAFF.

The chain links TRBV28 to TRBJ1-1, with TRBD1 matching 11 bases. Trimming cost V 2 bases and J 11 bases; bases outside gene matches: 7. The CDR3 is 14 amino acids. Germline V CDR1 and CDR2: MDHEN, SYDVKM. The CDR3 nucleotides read TGTGCCAGCAGTTTAGGGACAGGGGGTGGTTTGGCTTTCTTT. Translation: CASSLGTGGGLAFF.

CDR3 bases: TGTGCCAGCAGCCCATTTGGCGGGAGGATCAGCGAGCAGTACTTC. This sequence encodes CASSPFGGRISEQYF. The chain recombines TRBV7-3 with TRBJ2-7; 8 nucleotides match TRBD2. Germline-derived CDR1 and CDR2 are SGHTA and FQGTGA. The J segment lost 6 bases and the V segment lost 5 bases, leaving 12 bases of the junction unmatched. The CDR3 totals 15 residues.

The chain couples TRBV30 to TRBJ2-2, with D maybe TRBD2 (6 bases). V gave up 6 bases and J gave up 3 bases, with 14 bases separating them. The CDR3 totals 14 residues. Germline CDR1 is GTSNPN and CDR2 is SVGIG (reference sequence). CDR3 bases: TGTGCCTGTCAAATTGGGGGGTACACCGGGGAGCTGTTTTTT. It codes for CACQIGGYTGELFF.

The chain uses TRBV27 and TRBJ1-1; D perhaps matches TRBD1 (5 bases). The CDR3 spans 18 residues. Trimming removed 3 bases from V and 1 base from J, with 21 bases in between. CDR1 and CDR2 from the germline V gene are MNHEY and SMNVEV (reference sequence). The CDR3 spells CASSFLKVSGTENTEAFF. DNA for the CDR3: TGTGCCAGCAGTTTCCTAAAAGTCTCCGGGACGGAGAACACTGAAGCTTTCTTT.

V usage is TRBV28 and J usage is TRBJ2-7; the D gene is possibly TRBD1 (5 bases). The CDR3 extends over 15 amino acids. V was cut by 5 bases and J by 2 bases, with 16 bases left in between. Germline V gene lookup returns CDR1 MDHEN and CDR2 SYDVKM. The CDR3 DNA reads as TGTGCCAGCAGTCCCACGATGACAGCGACCTACGAGCAGTACTTC. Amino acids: CASSPTMTATYEQYF.

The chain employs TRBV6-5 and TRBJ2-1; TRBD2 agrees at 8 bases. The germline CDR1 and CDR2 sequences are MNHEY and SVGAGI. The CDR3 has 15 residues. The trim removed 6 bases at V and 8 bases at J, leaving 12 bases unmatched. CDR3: CASSLLSGLADEQFF. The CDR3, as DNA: TGTGCCAGCAGCCTGCTCTCCGGACTAGCAGATGAGCAGTTCTTC.